This T cell receptor beta chain was obtained from a study of T cell responses to AZD1222 COVID-19 vaccine. General study points: Regions 160-218 and 743-854 held dominance among vaccine-associated CD4 TCRs, which spanned spike. It should be noted that donors were predominantly white British and more often female, and clonal diversity was possibly underestimated.

V lost 6 bases and J 4 bases, leaving 18 bases between the germline ends. There are 15 residues in the CDR3. Germline V gene lookup returns CDR1 MDHEN and CDR2 SYDVKM. For this clone: Its cognate antigen is unknown.

Measured with immunoSEQ multiplex PCR; TCRdb has only the in-frame clones, and not every one. The sample includes over 65,000 clones, around 73% of them seen just once. The TCR was taken from an adult in good health. The V gene is TRBV28, the J gene TRBJ1-1; TRBD1 is a possible D gene (6 bases). The source was peripheral blood, collected on day 0 of AZD1222 vaccination. CDR3 DNA: TGTGCCAGCAGAGGGGGGGGTGGGCGCTTCACTGAAGCTTTCTTT. Translated, it gives CASRGGGGRFTEAFF.